This entry lists 25 T cell receptor beta chains sequenced from one sample in a study of cytomegalovirus exposure and HLA in healthy donors. A multiplex PCR was run with 60 Vbeta primers and 13 Jbeta primers. The protocol was immunoSEQ multiplex PCR, while the TCRdb copy is restricted to in-frame clones and leaves out a portion. The sample lists about 60,000 clones; around four fifths were seen once. The sequencing sample was made of PBMCs. Every receptor here comes from a man aged 30 to 39 in good health and CMV-seronegative.

J is TRBJ1-2 and V is TRBV5-1; 9 bases agree with TRBD1. The CDR3 has 15 residues. Germline-derived CDR1 and CDR2 are SGHRS and YFSETQ. J was trimmed by 8 bases and V by 0 bases; bases with no gene match: 8. Here the CDR3 DNA reads TGCGCCAGCAGCTTGGACGTGACAGGGGGTTTCGGCTACACCTTC. Translated: CASSLDVTGGFGYTF.

This clone was counted between two and nine times. Here the CDR3 reads CSVLASGEQFF. CDR3 DNA sequence: TGCAGCGTTTTGGCTTCTGGCGAGCAGTTCTTC. The V and J genes are TRBV29-1 and TRBJ2-1, with D unresolved. Germline V gives CDR1 SQVTM, CDR2 ANQGSEA. The CDR3 spans 11 residues. V was pared by 5 bases and J by 10 bases, with 12 bases between.

For the CDR3, the DNA is TGTGCCAGCAGCTTAAGTGGTCGACTTCTCACAGATACGCAGTATTTT. The encoded protein is CASSLSGRLLTDTQYF. The V call is TRBV7-2, the J call TRBJ2-3; D is uncertain. The CDR3 length is 16 residues. V lost 2 bases to trimming and J lost 2 bases, with 14 bases between them. CDR1 SGHTA and CDR2 FQGNSA come from the germline V gene.

Regarding this clone: One junction end does not reproduce the germline sequence, and a read error may be involved. V usage is TRBV7-7 and J usage is TRBJ2-5; TRBD2 matches 7 bases. The V gene's germline CDR1 is SSHAT and CDR2 FNYEAQ (reference sequence). This CDR3 is built from 14 residues. The CDR3 DNA reads as TGTGCTAGCAGCGCCGGGGGAGGGCAAGAGACCCAGTACTTC. Protein product: CASSAGGGQETQYF.

This clone was picked up one time. The V and J genes are TRBV5-1 and TRBJ2-6; the match to TRBD1 covers 10 bases. Germline assignment: CDR1 SGHRS and CDR2 YFSETQ. V trimming: 4 bases; J trimming: 3 bases; junction bases outside the gene matches: 13. CDR3 length: 19 residues. CDR3 nucleotide sequence: TGCGCCAGCAGCCCTTTACCGGGACAGGGGTTTTATGGGGCCAACGTCCTGACTTTC. Translating gives CASSPLPGQGFYGANVLTF.

V gene TRBV30 combines with J gene TRBJ2-2; no clear D. V lost 3 bases and J lost 0, with 5 bases in between. Germline-derived CDR1 and CDR2 are GTSNPN and SVGIG (reference sequence). The CDR3 runs 13 residues. In DNA, the CDR3 is TGTGCCTGGAGGGAGCCGAACACCGGGGAGCTGTTTTTT. Residues: CAWREPNTGELFF.

The V gene is TRBV29-1, the J gene TRBJ2-1; tentatively, D is TRBD2 (5 bases). Germline V gives CDR1 SQVTM, CDR2 ANQGSEA. Trimming removed 3 bases at V and 3 bases at J, with 9 bases between. The CDR3 extends over 13 amino acids. The CDR3 loop is CSVERTYYNEQFF. Written as DNA, the CDR3 is TGCAGCGTTGAGCGGACTTACTACAATGAGCAGTTCTTC.

This rearrangement joins TRBV2 to TRBJ1-2; tentatively, D is TRBD1 (5 bases). Trimming pared 5 bases from V and 5 bases from J, leaving 12 bases between. This CDR3 region has 13 residues. Germline values: CDR1 SNHLY, CDR2 FYNNEI. Here the CDR3 reads CASSPGYLYGYTF. The CDR3 bases are TGTGCCAGCAGTCCAGGGTATCTTTATGGCTACACCTTC.

The V and J genes are TRBV9 and TRBJ2-3; D is possibly TRBD2 (7 bases). This CDR3 contains 16 residues. CDR1 is SGDLS, CDR2 YYNGEE, per germline. The V and J ends lost 4 bases and 2 bases respectively, with 17 bases between them. CDR3 nucleotide sequence: TGTGCCAGCAGCCCTCCGGGGGGACAAATCACAGATACGCAGTATTTT. It codes for CASSPPGGQITDTQYF.

This chain connects TRBV5-4 to TRBJ2-3; possibly TRBD1 for D (6 bases). Germline loops: CDR1 SGHNT, CDR2 YYREEE (reference sequence). The CDR3 contains 18 residues. Trimming shortened V by 2 bases and J by 4 bases, and 23 bases separated the two germline ends. The CDR3 reads CASSFFSLGQGNPDTQYF. CDR3 sequence (DNA): TGTGCCAGCAGCTTTTTCTCTTTGGGGCAGGGGAACCCAGATACGCAGTATTTT. Looking up the rest from reference TRBV5-4 and TRBJ2-3 gives the full variable domain: ETGVTQSPTHLIKTRGQQVTLRCSSQSGHNTVSWYQQALGQGPQFIFQYYREEENGRGNFPPRFSGLQFPNYSSELNVNALELDDSALYLCASSFFSLGQGNPDTQYFGPGTRLTVL.

V gene TRBV7-2 combines with J gene TRBJ1-1; possibly TRBD1 for D (5 bases). CDR1 SGHTA and CDR2 FQGNSA come from the germline V gene. V was trimmed by 1 base and J by 0 bases, leaving 6 bases between them. This CDR3 has 14 residues. The CDR3 loop reads CASSLGGMNTEAFF. CDR3 in DNA: TGTGCCAGCAGCTTAGGGGGCATGAACACTGAAGCTTTCTTT.

The chain links TRBV7-9 to TRBJ1-1; D not certain. V was shortened by 4 bases and J by 10 bases, with 16 bases between the two germline ends. Germline loops: CDR1 SEHNR, CDR2 FQNEAQ (reference sequence). The CDR3 runs to 13 residues. The CDR3 reads CASSSGSVYGAFF. In DNA, the CDR3 is TGTGCCAGCAGCTCGGGGTCGGTTTACGGAGCTTTCTTT.

The gene calls are TRBV9 and TRBJ1-2; no reliable D call. This CDR3 contains 13 residues. V lost 4 bases to trimming and J lost 4 bases, with 11 bases between them. From germline, CDR1 is SGDLS and CDR2 YYNGEE. CDR3 residues: CASSSPGAYGYTF. The CDR3 DNA reads TGTGCCAGCAGCTCACCGGGTGCCTATGGCTACACCTTC. The full variable domain, with the rest looked up from reference TRBV9 and TRBJ1-2, is DSGVTQTPKHLITATGQRVTLRCSPRSGDLSVYWYQQSLDQGLQFLIQYYNGEERAKGNILERFSAQQFPDLHSELNLSSLELGDSALYFCASSSPGAYGYTFGSGTRLTVV.

This chain links TRBV9 with TRBJ1-1; D perhaps matches TRBD1 (5 bases). This CDR3 has 13 amino acids. CDR1 and CDR2 (germline): SGDLS, YYNGEE. Trimming left V 7 bases short and J 6 bases short, with 16 bases between. CDR3: CASLPTLGAEAFF. CDR3 in DNA: TGTGCCAGCTTACCGACTTTAGGGGCTGAAGCTTTCTTT.

CDR3 sequence (DNA): TGTGCCAGCAGCTTACTAGCGGGAGTTTACGAGCAGTACTTC. Amino acids: CASSLLAGVYEQYF. The chain is built from TRBV7-4 and TRBJ2-7; 10 nucleotides align to TRBD2. V trimming: 2 bases; J trimming: 4 bases; junction bases outside the gene matches: 2. The CDR3 is made up of 14 amino acids. Germline CDR1 reads SGHVT; CDR2 reads SQSDAQ.

The rearrangement joins TRBV15 to TRBJ1-6, with D possibly being TRBD1 (6 bases). The CDR3 extends over 15 amino acids. V was shortened by 5 bases and J by 10 bases, with 18 bases between the two germline ends. CDR1 is LNHNV and CDR2 is YYDKDF in the germline V gene (reference sequence). CDR3 loop: CATSGDTMRGSPLHF. The CDR3 DNA reads as TGTGCCACCAGCGGGGACACTATGAGGGGCTCACCCCTCCACTTT.

In this sample, this clone turned up once. This chain links TRBV9 with TRBJ2-3, with TRBD1 matching 10 bases. Germline V CDR1 and CDR2: SGDLS, YYNGEE. V shed 3 bases, J shed 4 bases, and the junction held 8 bases outside the gene matches. The CDR3 contains 16 residues. This CDR3 reads CASSDRRQGAADTQYF. In DNA form, the CDR3 reads TGTGCCAGCAGCGATCGGAGACAGGGGGCCGCAGATACGCAGTATTTT.

The J gene is TRBJ1-2, the V gene TRBV7-8; unclear D gene. V was shortened by 1 base and J by 8 bases, with 17 bases between the two germline ends. The CDR3 loop spans 15 amino acids. CDR1 SGHVS and CDR2 FQNEAQ come from the germline V gene. CDR3 nucleotides: TGTGCCAGCAGCTTAGGATACGTATTAGACAACGGCTACACCTTC. This translates into CASSLGYVLDNGYTF. The entire variable domain, with the rest obtained from reference TRBV7-8 and TRBJ1-2, is as follows: GAGVSQSPRYKVAKRGQDVALRCDPISGHVSLFWYQQALGQGPEFLTYFQNEAQLDKSGLPSDRFFAERPEGSVSTLKIQRTQQEDSAVYLCASSLGYVLDNGYTFGSGTRLTVV.

The rearrangement links TRBV27 to TRBJ2-3, with TRBD2 as a possible D gene (7 bases). The CDR3 sequence is 14 residues long. Germline assignment: CDR1 MNHEY and CDR2 SMNVEV (reference sequence). V shed 4 bases and J shed 2 bases, with 10 bases lying between them. CDR3 protein: CASSWGGHTDTQYF. CDR3 nucleotides: TGTGCCAGCAGTTGGGGGGGACACACAGATACGCAGTATTTT.

The V and J genes are TRBV4-1 and TRBJ1-1; the D is unclear. Looked up from germline, CDR1 is MGHRA and CDR2 is YSYEKL. Trimming pared 3 bases from V and 4 bases from J, leaving 18 bases between. This CDR3 contains 16 residues. Here the CDR3 reads CASSHPPRTLATEAFF. The CDR3, as DNA: TGCGCCAGCAGCCACCCCCCTCGTACGCTAGCCACTGAAGCTTTCTTT.

The V and J genes are TRBV29-1 and TRBJ2-1, with TRBD1 identical over 7 bases. Germline V gene data show CDR1 as SQVTM and CDR2 as ANQGSEA. Trimming took 6 bases from V and 3 from J; bases not matched to a gene: 11. This CDR3 spans 15 amino acids. The CDR3: CSVRGLDRDYNEQFF. CDR3 nucleotide sequence: TGCAGCGTGAGGGGCCTAGACAGGGACTACAATGAGCAGTTCTTC.

The rearrangement joins TRBV5-6 to TRBJ2-5; tentative D call: TRBD2 (6 bases). CDR3 length: 15 amino acids. V lost 0 bases, J lost 2 bases, and 11 bases lay in between. Germline CDR1 reads SGHDT; CDR2 reads YYEEEE. CDR3 bases: TGTGCCAGCAGCTTGGCGTCTAGCGCACAAGAGACCCAGTACTTC. It encodes CASSLASSAQETQYF.

This clone was counted a single time. The J gene is TRBJ2-3, the V gene TRBV19; 7 bases are a match to TRBD1. Germline assignment: CDR1 LNHDA and CDR2 SQIVND (reference sequence). CDR3 size: 14 residues. Trimming cost V 5 bases and J 6 bases; bases outside gene matches: 8. CDR3 DNA sequence: TGTGCCAGTAGTCCGGACAGGATTTCGGATACGCAGTATTTT. It is translated as CASSPDRISDTQYF.

The CDR3 spells CASSASGGSSYEQYF. The CDR3 DNA follows: TGTGCCAGCAGCGCTTCGGGGGGGAGTTCCTACGAGCAGTACTTC. V gene TRBV7-9 combines with J gene TRBJ2-7; TRBD2 aligns across 8 bases. CDR1 SEHNR and CDR2 FQNEAQ come from the germline V gene (reference sequence). The CDR3 has 15 residues. Trimming removed 5 bases from V and 1 base from J; junction bases left unmatched: 7.

The V and J genes are TRBV6-6 and TRBJ1-1; D call uncertain. Germline V gene data show CDR1 as MNHNY and CDR2 as SVGAGI (reference sequence). The germline V and J ends were trimmed by 2 bases and 1 base, with 14 bases remaining between them. This CDR3 is built from 16 residues. This CDR3 is CASSYPAVAPNTEAFF. The DNA of the CDR3 is TGTGCCAGCAGTTACCCTGCCGTGGCCCCGAACACTGAAGCTTTCTTT.